These T cell receptor beta chains were read from a single sample in a study of T cells after yellow fever vaccination. TCRdb called the 5' RACE reads again in MiXCR, with one record for every CDR3 protein. The sample has fewer than 400,000 distinct CDR3 sequences; roughly a tenth are singletons. The source was CD4+ T cells sorted from PBMCs, collected 45 days after the yellow fever booster vaccination. The receptors here all came from a man between 18 and 29 years old who received the YFV17D yellow fever vaccine. The CDR3 runs from the conserved cysteine through the conserved F or W. Size is omitted from some rows. Given values are once, few, many or a class for expanded clones.

size	V	J	CDR3
.	TRBV20-1	TRBJ2-5	CSGGIGREETQYF
.	TRBV4-2	TRBJ2-3	CASSQDPGGGGTDTQYF
.	TRBV20-1	TRBJ2-5	CSAKWDQETQYF
.	TRBV19	TRBJ1-6	CASAPGEVSPLHF
.	TRBV14	TRBJ1-5	CASSQEGGQSGNQPQHF
few	TRBV5-4	TRBJ1-1	CASSSTQDGNTEAFF
.	TRBV7-2	TRBJ2-5	CASSPTIETQYF
few	TRBV7-9	TRBJ1-1	CASSLDWDTEAFF
.	TRBV6-2/TRBV6-3	TRBJ2-1	CASRPGAGGLFNEQFF
.	TRBV5-1	TRBJ2-3	CASSTASAGDPDTQYF
few	TRBV5-4	TRBJ2-2	CASTLEGGNTGELFF
many	TRBV12-3/TRBV12-4	TRBJ2-5	CASSPVGVGETQYF
few	TRBV28	TRBJ2-1	CASRFGGGAYNEQFF
few	TRBV5-1	TRBJ2-3	CASSSLSAGGQDTQYF
.	TRBV5-6	TRBJ2-3	CASSPGLVLSDTQYF
few	TRBV5-4	TRBJ1-1	CASSRVGGANTEAFF
.	TRBV4-3	TRBJ2-5	CASTLTEGRVETQYF
.	TRBV27	TRBJ1-1	CASSLRVQGAEAFF
few	TRBV6-5	TRBJ2-7	CASSYSGGIIDYEQYF
few	TRBV28	TRBJ2-2	CASSNPGGQAKLFF
many	TRBV15	TRBJ2-5	CLPWEFQETQYF
few	TRBV7-9	TRBJ2-5	CASASGWRAQETQYF
few	TRBV6-2/TRBV6-3	TRBJ1-1	CASSYRTSGEAFF
few	TRBV5-1	TRBJ2-3	CASNPQGAGTDTQYF
.	TRBV6-2/TRBV6-3	TRBJ1-2	CARPKGIDGYTF
few	TRBV5-4	TRBJ1-2	CASSSQTGSDYGYTF
.	TRBV4-1	TRBJ1-5	CASSPLYSNQPQHF
.	TRBV24-1	TRBJ2-2	CATKGQGGTGELFF
.	TRBV5-1	TRBJ2-7	CASSLDSYSYEQYF
many	TRBV7-9	TRBJ2-5	CASSRGTQETQYF
.	TRBV7-2	TRBJ2-1	CASSLANWDDEQFF
few	TRBV7-2	TRBJ1-2	CASSSTGQGAGGYTF
few	TRBV27	TRBJ2-2	CASRDPMEAGELFF
.	TRBV6-1	TRBJ2-1	CAGDRENNEQFF
.	TRBV6-1	TRBJ1-2	CATFDRGGGYTF
.	TRBV9	TRBJ1-1	CASSNRANTEAFF
few	TRBV7-9	TRBJ2-5	CASGFRGEETQYF
few	TRBV20-1	TRBJ2-3	CSVRPPARSTDTQYF
few	TRBV10-3	TRBJ2-1	CAISVGAGGPNEQFF
.	TRBV11-2	TRBJ2-7	CASSLRLRIAYEQYF
.	TRBV11-2	TRBJ2-2	CASSPSPGTGELFF
few	TRBV19	TRBJ2-5	CASSMGSRGETQYF
many	TRBV10-2	TRBJ2-7	CASSAVGGILGEQYF
few	TRBV7-8	TRBJ2-1	CASSPEGTSLEQFF
many	TRBV6-5	TRBJ2-2	CASRQGMNTGELFF
many	TRBV11-2	TRBJ2-5	CASSLDRDRGRAETQYF
.	TRBV18	TRBJ2-5	CASSAWVSETQYF
many	TRBV3-1	TRBJ1-1	CASSQRSEAFF
.	TRBV5-1	TRBJ1-5	CASSLGSSDNQPQHF
.	TRBV19	TRBJ2-6	CASTSSGANVLTF
few	TRBV19	TRBJ2-5	CASSTGSSTETQYF